Following are 2 T cell receptor beta chains from one sample sequenced in a study of T cell repertoires in cytomegalovirus infection. Each CDR3 protein gets one entry after TCRdb re-called the reads with MiXCR. The data contain some 920,000 distinct CDR3 sequences, about a third of them seen just once; the ten biggest clones take up more than 12%. Their specific antigens are unknown. The sample consisted of cultured CD8+ T cells from PBMCs, taken from culture after CMV antigen stimulation. The receptor source for this set is a human donor in good health (CMV status not recorded). Some clones in this sample may be carry-over from other donors' samples.

Details on this clonotype: The junction departs from the called germline gene at one end, perhaps through a read error. The chain links TRBV7-6 to TRBJ1-2; 7 nucleotides agree with TRBD1. Germline loops: CDR1 SGHVS, CDR2 FNYEAQ. CDR3 length: 16 residues. The CDR3 region has the DNA TGTGCCCGCAGCTTTGGGGACAGAGAGAAAAGCTATGGCTACACCTTC. This sequence encodes CARSFGDREKSYGYTF.

In its sample, this clonotype was seen many times. The chain combines TRBV7-2 with TRBJ1-1, with TRBD1 matching over 8 bases. V was pared by 6 bases and J by 4 bases, with 4 bases of the junction left unmatched. The V gene's germline CDR1 is SGHTA and CDR2 FQGNSA. CDR3 size: 13 residues. Written as DNA, the CDR3 is TGTGCCAGCAGGTACGACAGGGGCACTGAAGCTTTCTTT. Its translation is CASRYDRGTEAFF.